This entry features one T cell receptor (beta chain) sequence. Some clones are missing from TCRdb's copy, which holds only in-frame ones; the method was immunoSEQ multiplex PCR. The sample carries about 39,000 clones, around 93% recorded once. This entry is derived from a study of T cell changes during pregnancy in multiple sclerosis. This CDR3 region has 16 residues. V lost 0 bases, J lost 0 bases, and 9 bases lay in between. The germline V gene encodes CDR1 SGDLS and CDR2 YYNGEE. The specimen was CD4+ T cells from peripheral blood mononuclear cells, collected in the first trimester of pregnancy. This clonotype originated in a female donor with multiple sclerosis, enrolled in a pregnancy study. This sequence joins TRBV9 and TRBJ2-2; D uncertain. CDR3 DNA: TGTGCCAGCAGCGTAGAGATTAGCTCGAACACCGGGGAGCTGTTTTTT. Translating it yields CASSVEISSNTGELFF. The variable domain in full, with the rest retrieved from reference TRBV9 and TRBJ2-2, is DSGVTQTPKHLITATGQRVTLRCSPRSGDLSVYWYQQSLDQGLQFLIQYYNGEERAKGNILERFSAQQFPDLHSELNLSSLELGDSALYFCASSVEISSNTGELFFGEGSRLTVL.